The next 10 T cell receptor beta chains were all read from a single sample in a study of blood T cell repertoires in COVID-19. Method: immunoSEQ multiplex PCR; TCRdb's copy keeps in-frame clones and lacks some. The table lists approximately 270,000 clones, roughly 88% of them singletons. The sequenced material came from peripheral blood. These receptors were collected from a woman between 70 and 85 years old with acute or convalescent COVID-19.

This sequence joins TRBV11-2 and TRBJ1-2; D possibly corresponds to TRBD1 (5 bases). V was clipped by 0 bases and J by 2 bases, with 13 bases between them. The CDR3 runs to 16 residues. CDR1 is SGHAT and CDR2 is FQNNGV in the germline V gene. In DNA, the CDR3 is TGTGCCAGCAGCTTAGAAGTTGACAGACCAAACTATGGCTACACCTTC. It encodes CASSLEVDRPNYGYTF.

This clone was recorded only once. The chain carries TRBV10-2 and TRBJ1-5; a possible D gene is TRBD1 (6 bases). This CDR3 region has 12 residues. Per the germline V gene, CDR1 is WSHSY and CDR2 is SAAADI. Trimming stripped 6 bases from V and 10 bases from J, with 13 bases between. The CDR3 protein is CASRGARGPQHF. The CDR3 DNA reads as TGCGCCAGCAGGGGGGCTAGGGGTCCCCAGCATTTT.

The CDR3 is CAISESQGNYGYTF. CDR3 DNA sequence: TGTGCCATCAGTGAATCACAGGGGAACTATGGCTACACCTTC. The chain is built from TRBV10-3 and TRBJ1-2; 7 bases are shared with TRBD1. Looked up from germline, CDR1 is ENHRY and CDR2 is SYGVKD. Trimming took 3 bases from V and 2 from J; bases not matched to a gene: 3. The CDR3 is made up of 14 amino acids.

The CDR3 DNA is TGTGCCAGCAGAGAACTAGCGGGGGGGCTCTACAATGAGCAGTTCTTC. The encoded protein is CASRELAGGLYNEQFF. The chain is built from TRBV6-1 and TRBJ2-1; 13 bases align to TRBD2. The CDR3 runs to 16 residues. V lost 6 bases and J lost 3; bases outside the gene matches: 5. Germline loops: CDR1 MNHNS, CDR2 SASEGT.

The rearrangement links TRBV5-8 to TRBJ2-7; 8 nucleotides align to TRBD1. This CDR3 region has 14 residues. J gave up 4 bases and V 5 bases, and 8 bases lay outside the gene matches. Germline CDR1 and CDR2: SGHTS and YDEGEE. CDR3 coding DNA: TGTGCCAGCAGTTACCAGGGGGCCCTTTACGAGCAGTACTTC. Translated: CASSYQGALYEQYF.

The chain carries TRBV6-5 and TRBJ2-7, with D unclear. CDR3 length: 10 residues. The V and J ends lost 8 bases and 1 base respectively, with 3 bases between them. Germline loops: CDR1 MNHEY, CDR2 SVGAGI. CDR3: CASQSYEQYF. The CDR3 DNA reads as TGTGCCAGCCAATCCTACGAGCAGTACTTC.

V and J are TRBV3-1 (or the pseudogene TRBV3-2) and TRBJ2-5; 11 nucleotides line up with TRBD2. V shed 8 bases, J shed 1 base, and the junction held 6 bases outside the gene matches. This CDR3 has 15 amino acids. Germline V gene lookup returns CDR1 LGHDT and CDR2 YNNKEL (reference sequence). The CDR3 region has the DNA TGTGCCAGCGCCGGGACTAGCGGATTCCAAGAGACCCAGTACTTC. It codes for CASAGTSGFQETQYF.

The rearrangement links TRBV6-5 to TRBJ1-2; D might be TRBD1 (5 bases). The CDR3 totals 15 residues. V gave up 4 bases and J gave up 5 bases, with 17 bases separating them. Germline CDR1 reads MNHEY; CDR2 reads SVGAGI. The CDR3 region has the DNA TGTGCCAGCAGTTTTAGTCAGGGCGGGGGGTATGGCTACACCTTC. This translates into CASSFSQGGGYGYTF.

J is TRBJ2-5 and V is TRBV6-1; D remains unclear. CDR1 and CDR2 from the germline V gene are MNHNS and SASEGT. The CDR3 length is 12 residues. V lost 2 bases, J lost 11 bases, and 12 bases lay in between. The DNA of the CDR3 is TGTGCCAGCAGTGAATCCAGGTTTGGGCAGTACTTC. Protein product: CASSESRFGQYF.

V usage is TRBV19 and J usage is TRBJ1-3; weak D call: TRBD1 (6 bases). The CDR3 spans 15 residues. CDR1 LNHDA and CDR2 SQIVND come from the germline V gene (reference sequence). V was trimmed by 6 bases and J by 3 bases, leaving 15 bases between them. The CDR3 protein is CASRNRVGSGNTIYF. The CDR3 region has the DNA TGTGCCAGTAGGAACAGGGTTGGAAGTGGAAACACCATATATTTT.